The 6 T cell receptor beta chains below were found in one sample sequenced in a study of blood T cells in healthy people across ages. The second PCR ran roughly 7 to 12 cycles with a sample-barcoded 5' primer and J-beta primers. TCRdb analysed the 5' RACE reads with MiXCR anew, one entry per CDR3 protein. The sample lists around 2 million distinct CDR3 sequences; about two fifths were seen once. Material: blood. The receptors stem from a human donor in good health.

This rearrangement joins TRBV15 to TRBJ2-1; no clear D gene. V lost 0 bases and J lost 7, with 10 bases in between. The CDR3 contains 14 residues. Germline CDR1 is LNHNV and CDR2 is YYDKDF (reference sequence). The CDR3 is CATSRDYSVNEQFF. As DNA, the CDR3 is TGTGCCACCAGCAGAGATTACTCGGTGAATGAGCAGTTCTTC.

V and J are TRBV3-1 and TRBJ1-2; 7 bases line up with TRBD1. This CDR3 comprises 15 residues. V dropped 4 bases and J dropped 3; count of bases not matched to a gene: 8. Germline CDR1 and CDR2: LGHDT and YNNKEL (reference sequence). CDR3 DNA: TGTGCCAGCAGCCGGGACAGCCTATCTTACTATGGCTACACCTTC. Translating it yields CASSRDSLSYYGYTF.

This clonotype has a single count. CDR3 sequence: CASSREAYDGYTF. The CDR3 DNA reads as TGTGCCAGCAGCCGGGAGGCCTATGATGGCTACACCTTC. The genes are TRBV6-2 or TRBV6-3 and TRBJ1-2; D is unresolved. The CDR3 contains 13 residues. Trimming removed 6 bases at V and 6 bases at J, with 14 bases between. Per the germline V gene, CDR1 is MNHEY and CDR2 is SVGEGT.

The chain couples TRBV9 to TRBJ2-7; no firm D call. Between the trimmed V and J ends, which lost 0 bases and 5 bases, there was a span of 15 bases. Looked up from germline, CDR1 is SGDLS and CDR2 is YYNGEE. The CDR3 runs to 15 residues. Written as DNA, the CDR3 is TGTGCCAGCAGCGTAGCGGCAGAAGGTCGGGACGAGCAGTACTTC. The encoded protein is CASSVAAEGRDEQYF.

In regard to this clonotype: The junction does not match germline at one end; this may be a read error. The chain employs TRBV6-5 and TRBJ2-3, with D possibly being TRBD2 (6 bases). Germline V gene sequence: CDR1 MNHEY, CDR2 SVGAGI. The CDR3 runs 14 residues. This chain's CDR3 is CATRGLVLGDMQYF. DNA of the CDR3: TGTGCCACCCGGGGACTCGTACTAGGCGATATGCAGTATTTT.

This clonotype was seen more than once but under ten times. The chain uses TRBV5-1 and TRBJ2-7; D tentatively fits TRBD1 or TRBD2 (5 bases each). CDR1 and CDR2 from the germline V gene are SGHRS and YFSETQ. The CDR3 is 16 residues long. V was cut by 1 base and J by 3 bases, with 17 bases left in between. The CDR3 DNA is TGCGCCAGCAGCTTGTCCTCCGGGACGGACAACTACGAGCAGTACTTC. It codes for CASSLSSGTDNYEQYF.